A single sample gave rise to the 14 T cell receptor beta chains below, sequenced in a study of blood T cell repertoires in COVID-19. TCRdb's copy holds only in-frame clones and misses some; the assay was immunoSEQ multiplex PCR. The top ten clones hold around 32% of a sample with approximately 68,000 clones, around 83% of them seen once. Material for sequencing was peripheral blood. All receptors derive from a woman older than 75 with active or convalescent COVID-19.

The CDR3 coding sequence is TGTGCCAGCAGTTCCCAAGGGGCCCAGCCCCAGCATTTT. It is translated as CASSSQGAQPQHF. V gene TRBV6-5 combines with J gene TRBJ1-5, with TRBD1 as a possible D gene (5 bases). CDR1 MNHEY and CDR2 SVGAGI come from the germline V gene. Trimming took 4 bases from V and 7 from J, leaving 11 bases between them. This CDR3 has 13 amino acids.

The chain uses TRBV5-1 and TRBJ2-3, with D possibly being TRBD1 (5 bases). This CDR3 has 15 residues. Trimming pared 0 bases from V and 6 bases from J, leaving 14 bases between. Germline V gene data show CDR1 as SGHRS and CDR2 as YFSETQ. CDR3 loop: CASSLEGVPPDTQYF. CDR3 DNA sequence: TGCGCCAGCAGCTTGGAAGGGGTCCCCCCGGATACGCAGTATTTT.

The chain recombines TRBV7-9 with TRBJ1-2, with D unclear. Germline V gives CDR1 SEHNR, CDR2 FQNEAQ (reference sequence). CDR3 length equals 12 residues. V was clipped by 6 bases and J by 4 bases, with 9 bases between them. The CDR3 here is CASSPGFYGYTF. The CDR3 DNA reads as TGTGCCAGCAGTCCGGGGTTCTATGGCTACACCTTC. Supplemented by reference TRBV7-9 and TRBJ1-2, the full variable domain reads DTGVSQNPRHKITKRGQNVTFRCDPISEHNRLYWYRQTLGQGPEFLTYFQNEAQLEKSRLLSDRFSAERPKGSFSTLEIQRTEQGDSAMYLCASSPGFYGYTFGSGTRLTVV.

This CDR3 reads CASSQGTGGTSNQPQHF. In DNA, the CDR3 is TGTGCCAGCAGCCAAGGGACAGGGGGTACCTCCAATCAGCCCCAGCATTTT. This chain connects TRBV3-1 (or the pseudogene TRBV3-2) to TRBJ1-5; 10 nucleotides match TRBD1. The germline V gene has CDR1 LGHDT and CDR2 YNNKEL (reference sequence). Trimming cost V 1 base and J 3 bases; bases outside gene matches: 6. The CDR3 totals 17 residues.

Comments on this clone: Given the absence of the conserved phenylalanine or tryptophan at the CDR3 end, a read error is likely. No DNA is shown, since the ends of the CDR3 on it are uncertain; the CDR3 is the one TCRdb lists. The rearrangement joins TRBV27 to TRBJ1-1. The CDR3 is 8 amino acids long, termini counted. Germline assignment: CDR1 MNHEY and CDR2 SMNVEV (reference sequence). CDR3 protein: CASGGTGG.

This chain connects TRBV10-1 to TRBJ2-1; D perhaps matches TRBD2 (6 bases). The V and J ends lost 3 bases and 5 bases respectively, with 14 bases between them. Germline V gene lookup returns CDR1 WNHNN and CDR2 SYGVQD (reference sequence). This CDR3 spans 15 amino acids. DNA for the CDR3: TGCGCCAGCAGTGACCAAGGGACTTTCAACAATGAGCAGTTCTTC. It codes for CASSDQGTFNNEQFF.

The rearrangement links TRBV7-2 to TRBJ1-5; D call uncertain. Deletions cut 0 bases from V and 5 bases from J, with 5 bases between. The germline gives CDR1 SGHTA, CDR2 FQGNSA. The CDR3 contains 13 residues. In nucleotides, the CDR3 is TGTGCCAGCAGCTTAGCCCAGGATCAGCCCCAGCATTTT. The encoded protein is CASSLAQDQPQHF. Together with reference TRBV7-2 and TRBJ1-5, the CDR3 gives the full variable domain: GAGVSQSPSNKVTEKGKDVELRCDPISGHTALYWYRQSLGQGLEFLIYFQGNSAPDKSGLPSDRFSAERTGGSVSTLTIQRTQQEDSAVYLCASSLAQDQPQHFGDGTRLSIL.

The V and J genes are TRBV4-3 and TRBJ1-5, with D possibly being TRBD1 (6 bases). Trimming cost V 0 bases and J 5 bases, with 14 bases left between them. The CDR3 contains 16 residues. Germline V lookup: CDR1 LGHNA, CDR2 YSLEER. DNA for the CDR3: TGCGCCAGCAGCCAAGAGGTGGACAGCCAATATCAGCCCCAGCATTTT. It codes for CASSQEVDSQYQPQHF.

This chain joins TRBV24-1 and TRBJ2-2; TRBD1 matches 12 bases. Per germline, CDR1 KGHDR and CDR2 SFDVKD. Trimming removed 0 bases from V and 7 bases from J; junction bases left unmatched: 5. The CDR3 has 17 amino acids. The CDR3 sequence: CATSDLGTGGNGGELFF. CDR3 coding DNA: TGTGCCACCAGTGATTTGGGGACAGGGGGCAACGGCGGGGAGCTGTTTTTT.

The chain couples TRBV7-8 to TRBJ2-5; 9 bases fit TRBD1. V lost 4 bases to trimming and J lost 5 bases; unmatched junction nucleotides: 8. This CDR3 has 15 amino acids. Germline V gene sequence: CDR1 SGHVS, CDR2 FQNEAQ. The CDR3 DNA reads TGTGCCAGCAGCTCAGGACAGGGGAAGCGGGAGACCCAGTACTTC. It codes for CASSSGQGKRETQYF. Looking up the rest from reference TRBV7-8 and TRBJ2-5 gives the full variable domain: GAGVSQSPRYKVAKRGQDVALRCDPISGHVSLFWYQQALGQGPEFLTYFQNEAQLDKSGLPSDRFFAERPEGSVSTLKIQRTQQEDSAVYLCASSSGQGKRETQYFGPGTRLLVL.

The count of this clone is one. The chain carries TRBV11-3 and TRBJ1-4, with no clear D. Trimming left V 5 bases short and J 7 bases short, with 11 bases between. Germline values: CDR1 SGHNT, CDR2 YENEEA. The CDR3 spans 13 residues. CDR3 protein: CASSPQEAEKLFF. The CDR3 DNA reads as TGTGCCAGCAGCCCCCAGGAGGCTGAAAAACTGTTTTTT.

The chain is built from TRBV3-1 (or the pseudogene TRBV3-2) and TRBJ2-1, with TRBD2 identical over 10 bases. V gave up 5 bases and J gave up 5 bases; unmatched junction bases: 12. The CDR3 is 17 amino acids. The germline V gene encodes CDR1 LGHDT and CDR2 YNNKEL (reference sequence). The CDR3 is CASSYVARAGGHNEQFF. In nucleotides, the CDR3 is TGTGCCAGCAGCTACGTTGCAAGAGCGGGGGGGCACAATGAGCAGTTCTTC.

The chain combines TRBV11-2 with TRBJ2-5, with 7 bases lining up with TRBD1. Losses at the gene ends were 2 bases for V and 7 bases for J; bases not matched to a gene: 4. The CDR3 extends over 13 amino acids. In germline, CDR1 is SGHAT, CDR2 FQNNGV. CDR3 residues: CASSLMKGATQYF. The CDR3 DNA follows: TGTGCCAGCAGCTTAATGAAGGGGGCGACCCAGTACTTC.

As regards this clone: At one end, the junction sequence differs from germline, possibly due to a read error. The CDR3 coding sequence is TGTGCCAGCAGTGAGGGGACAGGGGGCGAACACCGGGGAGCTGTTTTT. Amino acid sequence: CASSEGTGGEHRGAVF. The J gene is TRBJ2-2, the V gene TRBV25-1; TRBD1 matches 12 bases. Germline CDR1 MGHDK, CDR2 SYGVNS. The CDR3 totals 16 residues.